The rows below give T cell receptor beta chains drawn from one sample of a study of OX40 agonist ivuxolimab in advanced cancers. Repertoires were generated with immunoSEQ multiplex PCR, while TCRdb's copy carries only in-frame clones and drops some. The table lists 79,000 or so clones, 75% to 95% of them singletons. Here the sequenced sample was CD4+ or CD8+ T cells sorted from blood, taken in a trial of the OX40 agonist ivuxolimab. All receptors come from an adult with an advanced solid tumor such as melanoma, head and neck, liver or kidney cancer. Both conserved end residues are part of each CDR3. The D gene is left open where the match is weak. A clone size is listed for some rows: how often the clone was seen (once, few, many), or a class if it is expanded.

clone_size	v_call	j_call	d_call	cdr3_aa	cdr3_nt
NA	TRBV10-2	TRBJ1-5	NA	CASSESSPGGRNQPQHF	TGCGCCAGCAGTGAGTCAAGCCCCGGGGGGCGAAATCAGCCCCAGCATTTT
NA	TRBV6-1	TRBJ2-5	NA	CASSWGAAQETQYF	TGTGCCAGCAGTTGGGGTGCGGCCCAAGAGACCCAGTACTTC
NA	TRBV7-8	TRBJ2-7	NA	CASSSLTGASYEQYF	TGTGCCAGCAGCTCTTTGACAGGCGCATCCTACGAGCAGTACTTC
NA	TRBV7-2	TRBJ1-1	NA	CASSLEVNTEAFF	TGTGCCAGCAGCTTAGAGGTGAACACTGAAGCTTTCTTT
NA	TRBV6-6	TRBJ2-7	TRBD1	CASNTGTGGEYEQYF	TGTGCCAGCAACACCGGGACAGGGGGCGAGTACGAGCAGTACTTC
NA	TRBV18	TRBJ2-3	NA	CASSRSTDTQYF	TGTGCCAGCTCACGAAGCACAGATACGCAGTATTTT
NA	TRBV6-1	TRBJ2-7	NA	CASSEIRGGEQYF	TGTGCCAGCAGTGAAATAAGAGGGGGCGAGCAGTACTTC
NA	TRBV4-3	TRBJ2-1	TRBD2	CASSQGILAGGPHEQFF	TGCGCCAGCAGCCAAGGAATCCTAGCGGGAGGGCCACATGAGCAGTTCTTC
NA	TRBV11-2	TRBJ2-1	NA	CASSLTRLASEQFF	TGTGCCAGCAGCTTAACCCGGCTAGCTTCTGAGCAGTTCTTC
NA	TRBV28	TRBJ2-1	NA	CAIPGSGHRNEQFF	TGTGCCATCCCCGGCAGCGGGCATCGAAATGAGCAGTTCTTC
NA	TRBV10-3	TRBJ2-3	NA	CAASPKQITDTQYF	TGTGCCGCCTCACCGAAGCAGATCACAGATACGCAGTATTTT
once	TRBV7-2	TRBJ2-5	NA	CASSRAVNQETQYF	TGTGCCAGCAGCCGGGCCGTCAATCAAGAGACCCAGTACTTC
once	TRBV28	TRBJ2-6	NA	CASSLPGAGANVLTF	TGTGCCAGCAGTTTACCGGGGGCTGGGGCCAACGTCCTGACTTTC
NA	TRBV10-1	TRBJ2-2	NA	CASSDSNTGELFF	TGCGCCAGCAGTGACTCCAACACCGGGGAGCTGTTTTTT
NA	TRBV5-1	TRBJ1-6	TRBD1	CASSLAGTGRSPLHF	TGCGCCAGCAGCTTGGCCGGGACAGGGAGGTCACCCCTCCACTTT
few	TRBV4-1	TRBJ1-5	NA	CASSRGRGSGGPQHF	TGCGCCAGCAGCCGCGGACGCGGGTCGGGGGGTCCCCAGCATTTT
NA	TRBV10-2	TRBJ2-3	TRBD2	CASSEGLAGNTDTQYF	TGCGCCAGCAGTGAGGGACTAGCGGGGAACACAGATACGCAGTATTTT
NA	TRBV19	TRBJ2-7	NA	CASSIPNQYF	TGTGCCAGTAGTATACCCAACCAGTACTTC
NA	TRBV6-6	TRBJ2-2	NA	CASSYSDSRGELFF	TGTGCCAGCAGTTACTCGGACAGTCGGGGGGAGCTGTTTTTT
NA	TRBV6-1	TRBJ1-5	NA	CASSELGGAVNQPQHF	TGTGCCAGCAGTGAACTGGGGGGGGCGGTTAATCAGCCCCAGCATTTT
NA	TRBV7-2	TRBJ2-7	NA	CASRPGGDEQYF	TGTGCCAGCAGGCCCGGAGGGGACGAGCAGTACTTC
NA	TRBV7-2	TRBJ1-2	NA	CASSTQMGALLGYTF	TGTGCCAGCAGCACACAGATGGGGGCCCTCTTAGGCTACACCTTC
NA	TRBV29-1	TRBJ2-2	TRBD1	CSAYGQANTGELFF	TGCAGCGCCTACGGACAGGCCAACACCGGGGAGCTGTTTTTT
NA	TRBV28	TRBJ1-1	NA	CASSPPPPTAGTEAFF	TGTGCCAGCAGCCCCCCTCCCCCGACAGCCGGAACTGAAGCTTTCTTT
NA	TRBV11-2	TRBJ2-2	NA	CASSLVRVAYLDAGELFF	TGTGCCAGCAGCTTAGTACGGGTGGCATACTTGGACGCCGGGGAGCTGTTTTTT
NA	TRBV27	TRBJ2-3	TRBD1	CASSPISGQGFTDTQYF	TGTGCCAGCAGCCCAATTTCGGGACAGGGGTTCACAGATACGCAGTATTTT
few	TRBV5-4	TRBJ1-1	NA	CASSYPSNGNTEAFF	TGTGCCAGCAGCTATCCGTCCAACGGGAACACTGAAGCTTTCTTT
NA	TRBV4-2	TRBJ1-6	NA	CASRRDYNSPLHF	TGTGCCAGCAGACGGGATTATAATTCACCCCTCCACTTT
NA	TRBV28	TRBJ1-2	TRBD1	CASSLTTGGASGYTF	TGTGCCAGCAGTTTAACAACAGGGGGCGCTTCTGGCTACACCTTC
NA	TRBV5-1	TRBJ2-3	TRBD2	CASSPSGRNTDTQYF	TGCGCCAGCAGCCCTAGCGGGAGGAACACAGATACGCAGTATTTT
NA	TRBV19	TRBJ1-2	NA	CASSRQALPNYGYTF	TGTGCCAGCAGTAGGCAGGCCTTACCTAACTATGGCTACACCTTC
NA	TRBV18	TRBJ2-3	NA	CASSPPGGQGTDTQYF	TGTGCCAGCTCACCACCGGGGGGGCAAGGGACAGATACGCAGTATTTT
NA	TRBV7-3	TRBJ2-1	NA	CASSPRVEYNEQFF	TGTGCCAGCAGTCCTCGCGTAGAGTACAATGAGCAGTTCTTC